The entry that follows covers one T cell receptor (beta chain) sequence. CDR1 SGHRS and CDR2 YFSETQ come from the germline V gene. V shed 0 bases and J shed 1 base, with 4 bases lying between them. The CDR3 has 13 amino acids. The data belong to a study of blood T cell repertoires in COVID-19. The wider study: Before being deemed recovered, Cohort 3 donors had two negative PCRs, clearance, or symptom resolution. Italy, Spain and the United States were the sources of the convalescent and acute COVID-19 samples.

Original analysis: Scientists estimated how many nucleated cells there were by amplifying reference gene primers. Libraries were prepared by immunoSEQ multiplex PCR; TCRdb keeps only in-frame clonotypes and omits some of them. V and J calls and clone size are copied from that table; D and trimming were computed from the DNA. The sample has hundreds of thousands of clones; over 75% are singletons. Participants spanned ages about 18 to 95 years and resided in fewer than 30 US areas. The chain employs TRBV5-1 and TRBJ1-1; D is uncertain. The sample comprised PBMCs or T cells enriched from blood (not recorded which). This TCR came from a middle-aged man in a cohort exposed to, infected with or recovered from COVID-19 (not recorded which). CDR3 protein: CASSLEANTEAFF. The DNA for the CDR3 is TGCGCCAGCAGCTTGGAAGCGAACACTGAAGCTTTCTTT.